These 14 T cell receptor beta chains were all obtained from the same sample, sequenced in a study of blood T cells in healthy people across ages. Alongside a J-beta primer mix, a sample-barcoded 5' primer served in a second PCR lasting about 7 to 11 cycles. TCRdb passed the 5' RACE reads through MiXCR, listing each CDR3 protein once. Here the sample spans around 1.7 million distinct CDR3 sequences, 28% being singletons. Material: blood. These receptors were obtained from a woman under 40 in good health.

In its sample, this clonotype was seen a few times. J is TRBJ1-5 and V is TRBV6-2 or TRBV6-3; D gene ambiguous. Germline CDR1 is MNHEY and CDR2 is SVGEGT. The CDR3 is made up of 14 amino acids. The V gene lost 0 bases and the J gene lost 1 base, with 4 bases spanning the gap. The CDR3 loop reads CASSYSLSNQPQHF. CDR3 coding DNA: TGTGCCAGCAGTTACTCCCTAAGCAATCAGCCCCAGCATTTT.

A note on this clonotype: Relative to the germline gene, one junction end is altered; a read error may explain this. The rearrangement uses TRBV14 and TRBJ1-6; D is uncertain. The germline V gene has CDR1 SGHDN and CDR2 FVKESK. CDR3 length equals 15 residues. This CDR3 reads CASNQRRIRDSPLHF. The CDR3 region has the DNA TGTGCCAGCAACCAAAGGCGGATAAGGGATTCACCCCTCCACTTT.

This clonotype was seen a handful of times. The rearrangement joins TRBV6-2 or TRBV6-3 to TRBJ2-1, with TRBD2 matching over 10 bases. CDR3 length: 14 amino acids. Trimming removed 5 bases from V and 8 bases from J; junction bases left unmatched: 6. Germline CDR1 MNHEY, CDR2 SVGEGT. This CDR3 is CASSPGLAEHEQFF. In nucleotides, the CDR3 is TGTGCCAGCAGTCCCGGACTAGCGGAGCATGAGCAGTTCTTC.

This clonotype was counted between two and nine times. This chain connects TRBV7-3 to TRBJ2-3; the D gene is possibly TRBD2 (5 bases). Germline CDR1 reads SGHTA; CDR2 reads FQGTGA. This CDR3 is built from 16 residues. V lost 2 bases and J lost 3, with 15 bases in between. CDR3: CASSLGPSTGTDTQYF. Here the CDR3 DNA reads TGTGCCAGCAGCTTAGGACCTAGCACGGGGACAGATACGCAGTATTTT.

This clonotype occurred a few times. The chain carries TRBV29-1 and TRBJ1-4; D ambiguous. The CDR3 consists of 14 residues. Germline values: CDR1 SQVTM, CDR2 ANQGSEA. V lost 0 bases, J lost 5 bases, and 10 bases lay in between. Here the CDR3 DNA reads TGCAGCGTTGAAGAGGGGATGCTGAATGAAAAACTGTTTTTT. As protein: CSVEEGMLNEKLFF.

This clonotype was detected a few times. CDR3: CASSPSGVRLTSGGKETQYF. CDR3 in DNA: TGTGCCAGCAGCCCCTCGGGTGTTAGGTTAACTAGCGGGGGGAAAGAGACCCAGTACTTC. The chain joins TRBV7-2 to TRBJ2-5; TRBD2 matches 12 bases. Germline values: CDR1 SGHTA, CDR2 FQGNSA. Losses at the gene ends were 5 bases for V and 3 bases for J; bases not matched to a gene: 19. The CDR3 length is 20 residues.

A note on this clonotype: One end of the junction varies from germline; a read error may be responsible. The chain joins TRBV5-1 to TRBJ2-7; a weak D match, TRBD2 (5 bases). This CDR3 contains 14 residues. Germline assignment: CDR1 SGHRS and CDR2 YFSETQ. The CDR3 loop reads CVSSEGQPYYEQYF. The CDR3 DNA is TGCGTCAGCAGCGAGGGTCAGCCTTACTACGAGCAGTACTTC. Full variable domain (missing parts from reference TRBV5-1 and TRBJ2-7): KAGVTQTPRYLIKTRGQQVTLSCSPISGHRSVSWYQQTPGQGLQFLFEYFSETQRNKGNFPGRFSGRQFSNSRSEMNVSTLELGDSALYLCVSSEGQPYYEQYFGPGTRLTVT.

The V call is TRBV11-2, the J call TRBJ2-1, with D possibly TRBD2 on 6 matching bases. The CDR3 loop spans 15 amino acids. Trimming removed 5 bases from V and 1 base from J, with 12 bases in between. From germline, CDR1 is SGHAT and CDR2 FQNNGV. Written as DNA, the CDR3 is TGTGCCAGCAGCGCCCGGGACTCTTCCTACAATGAGCAGTTCTTC. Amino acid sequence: CASSARDSSYNEQFF.

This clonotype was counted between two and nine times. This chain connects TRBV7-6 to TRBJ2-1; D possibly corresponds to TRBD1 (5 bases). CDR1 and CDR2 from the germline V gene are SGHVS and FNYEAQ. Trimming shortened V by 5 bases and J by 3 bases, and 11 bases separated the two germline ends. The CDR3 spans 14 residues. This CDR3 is CASSPTGYYNEQFF. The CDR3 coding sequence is TGTGCCAGCAGCCCCACAGGCTACTACAATGAGCAGTTCTTC. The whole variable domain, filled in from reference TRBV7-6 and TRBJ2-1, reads GAGVSQSPRYKVTKRGQDVALRCDPISGHVSLYWYRQALGQGPEFLTYFNYEAQQDKSGLPNDRFSAERPEGSISTLTIQRTEQRDSAMYRCASSPTGYYNEQFFGPGTRLTVL.

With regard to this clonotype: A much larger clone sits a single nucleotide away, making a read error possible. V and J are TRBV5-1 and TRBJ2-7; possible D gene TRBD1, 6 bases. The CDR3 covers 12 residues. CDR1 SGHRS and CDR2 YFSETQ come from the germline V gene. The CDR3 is CAGSPTGSEQYF. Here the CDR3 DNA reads TGCGCCGGCAGCCCGACAGGAAGCGAGCAGTACTTC. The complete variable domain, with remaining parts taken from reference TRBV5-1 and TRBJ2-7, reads KAGVTQTPRYLIKTRGQQVTLSCSPISGHRSVSWYQQTPGQGLQFLFEYFSETQRNKGNFPGRFSGRQFSNSRSEMNVSTLELGDSALYLCAGSPTGSEQYFGPGTRLTVT.

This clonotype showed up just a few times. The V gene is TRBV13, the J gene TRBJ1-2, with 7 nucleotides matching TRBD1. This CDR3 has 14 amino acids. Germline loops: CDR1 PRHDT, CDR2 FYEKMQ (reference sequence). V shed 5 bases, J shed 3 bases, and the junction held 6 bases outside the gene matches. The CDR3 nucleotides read TGTGCCAGCAGCCGTAACAGGGGCGACTATGGCTACACCTTC. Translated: CASSRNRGDYGYTF.

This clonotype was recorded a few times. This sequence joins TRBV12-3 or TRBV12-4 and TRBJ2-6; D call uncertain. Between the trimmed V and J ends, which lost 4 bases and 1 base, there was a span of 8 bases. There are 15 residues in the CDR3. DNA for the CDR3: TGTGCCAGCAGTTCTGGAAAATCTGGGGCCAACGTCCTGACTTTC. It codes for CASSSGKSGANVLTF.

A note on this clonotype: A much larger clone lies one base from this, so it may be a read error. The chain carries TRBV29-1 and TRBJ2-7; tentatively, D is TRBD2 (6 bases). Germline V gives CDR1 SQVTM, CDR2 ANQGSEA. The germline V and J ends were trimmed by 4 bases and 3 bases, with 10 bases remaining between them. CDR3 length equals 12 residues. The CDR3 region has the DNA TGCAGCGTTGTGTTCGGGGGCTACGAGCAGTACTTC. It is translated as CSVVFGGYEQYF.

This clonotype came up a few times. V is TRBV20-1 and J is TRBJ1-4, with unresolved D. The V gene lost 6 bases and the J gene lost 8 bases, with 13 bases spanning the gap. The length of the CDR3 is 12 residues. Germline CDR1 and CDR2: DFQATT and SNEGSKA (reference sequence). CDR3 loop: CSAPNRVEKLFF. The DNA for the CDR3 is TGCAGTGCCCCAAACAGAGTAGAAAAACTGTTTTTT.